The next 31 T cell receptor beta chains were all read from a single sample in a study of blood T cell repertoires in COVID-19. Here immunoSEQ multiplex PCR was the method, and the copy in TCRdb shows in-frame clones only, minus some. The sample comprises about 230,000 clones, roughly 86% of which are singletons, and around 4.2% rests with the top ten. Sequenced sample: PBMCs or T cells enriched from blood (not recorded which). The receptors stem from a woman aged 30 to 39 with acute COVID-19.

This clone was counted only a few times. The chain links TRBV4-3 to TRBJ2-7, with 7 bases matching TRBD1. The CDR3 is 19 amino acids. J lost 1 base, V lost 0 bases, and 15 bases had no gene match. Germline V gene lookup returns CDR1 LGHNA and CDR2 YSLEER. CDR3 residues: CASSQDIVTRGQPSYEQYF. The CDR3 region has the DNA TGCGCCAGCAGCCAAGATATAGTAACGAGGGGACAGCCGTCCTACGAGCAGTACTTC.

This clone was counted only a few times. Other nucleotide sequences from this sample produce the same CDR3. The chain links TRBV3-1 (or the pseudogene TRBV3-2) to TRBJ1-2; 7 bases are shared with TRBD1. The junction had 3 bases not matched to a gene; V was cut back by 1 base and J by 4 bases. Germline CDR1 and CDR2: LGHDT and YNNKEL (reference sequence). CDR3 length: 14 residues. The CDR3 loop is CASSQGQGSYGYTF. CDR3 in DNA: TGTGCCAGCAGCCAAGGACAGGGCAGCTATGGCTACACCTTC.

This chain links TRBV27 with TRBJ1-1, with D possibly matching TRBD1 (6 bases). V lost 6 bases and J 1 base, leaving 6 bases between the germline ends. The CDR3 consists of 12 residues. Germline values: CDR1 MNHEY, CDR2 SMNVEV (reference sequence). CDR3 loop: CASRQGNTEAFF. CDR3 bases: TGTGCCAGCAGACAGGGGAACACTGAAGCTTTCTTT.

The J gene is TRBJ1-4, the V gene TRBV13; D not certain. Germline CDR1 reads PRHDT; CDR2 reads FYEKMQ (reference sequence). Deletions cut 5 bases from V and 8 bases from J, with 15 bases between. The CDR3 contains 14 residues. The CDR3 protein is CASSRPQRREKLFF. As DNA, the CDR3 is TGTGCCAGCAGCCGCCCCCAGAGGAGAGAAAAACTGTTTTTT.

The gene calls are TRBV7-9 and TRBJ2-3, with TRBD1 matching 7 bases. The V gene end was trimmed by 7 bases and the J gene end by 2 bases; junction bases not matched to a gene: 9. From germline, CDR1 is SEHNR and CDR2 FQNEAQ (reference sequence). The CDR3 covers 15 residues. CDR3 coding DNA: TGTGCCAGCATCCAATACAGGGGAAACACAGATACGCAGTATTTT. It yields the protein CASIQYRGNTDTQYF.

The gene calls are TRBV7-9 and TRBJ2-1; D might be TRBD2 (5 bases). The germline gives CDR1 SEHNR, CDR2 FQNEAQ (reference sequence). V was cut by 6 bases and J by 12 bases, with 15 bases left in between. The CDR3 is made up of 12 amino acids. The CDR3 DNA follows: TGTGCCAGCAGTCAGGACTTGGCCTGGCAGTTCTTC. Its protein product is CASSQDLAWQFF.

V and J are TRBV5-1 and TRBJ1-2, with 7 bases aligning to TRBD1. The CDR3 runs to 18 residues. The junction had 13 bases not matched to a gene; V was cut back by 2 bases and J by 0 bases. From germline, CDR1 is SGHRS and CDR2 YFSETQ. This CDR3 is CASSFELRAGQSNYGYTF. The CDR3 DNA reads TGCGCCAGCAGCTTCGAGCTGCGTGCGGGACAGTCTAACTATGGCTACACCTTC.

The chain couples TRBV5-8 to TRBJ1-1; tentative D call: TRBD1 (6 bases). The CDR3 sequence is 14 residues long. Looked up from germline, CDR1 is SGHTS and CDR2 is YDEGEE. Trimming cost V 3 bases and J 6 bases, with 15 bases left between them. DNA of the CDR3: TGTGCCAGCAGCTCCCCCTTAGGGGGACCTGAAGCTTTCTTT. It is translated as CASSSPLGGPEAFF.

The CDR3 bases are TGTGCCACAACTACCATGGCGGCGAGAGGTGGCTACACCTTC. Translation gives CATTTMAARGGYTF. This sequence joins TRBV19 and TRBJ1-2; D gene uncertain. Germline V gene sequence: CDR1 LNHDA, CDR2 SQIVND (reference sequence). V dropped 10 bases and J dropped 7 bases, with 22 bases sitting between them. The CDR3 runs to 14 residues.

This chain uses TRBV4-3 with TRBJ2-1; D is unresolved. The V gene's germline CDR1 is LGHNA and CDR2 YSLEER. The CDR3 has 15 amino acids. V shed 3 bases and J shed 0 bases, with 9 bases lying between them. CDR3 residues: CASSHRSHSYNEQFF. CDR3 sequence (DNA): TGCGCCAGCAGCCATAGGAGCCACTCCTACAATGAGCAGTTCTTC.

The V call is TRBV19, the J call TRBJ1-5; D is ambiguous. The V gene lost 10 bases and the J gene lost 4 bases, with 17 bases spanning the gap. The CDR3 covers 14 residues. Germline V gene data show CDR1 as LNHDA and CDR2 as SQIVND (reference sequence). The CDR3 DNA reads as TGTGCCACCCTCCCCCCGGAGGTGAATCAGCCCCAGCATTTT. It yields the protein CATLPPEVNQPQHF.

This chain links TRBV19 with TRBJ1-2; D gene unclear. Germline V gene data show CDR1 as LNHDA and CDR2 as SQIVND (reference sequence). V was trimmed by 8 bases and J by 2 bases, leaving 9 bases between them. CDR3 length: 12 residues. CDR3 sequence (DNA): TGTGCCAGTTTTAGGGAGAACTATGGCTACACCTTC. Protein sequence: CASFRENYGYTF.

The chain has TRBV4-3 and TRBJ1-2, with TRBD1 matching 11 bases. This CDR3 region has 17 residues. J gave up 8 bases and V 0 bases, and 11 bases lay outside the gene matches. Germline CDR1 and CDR2: LGHNA and YSLEER. CDR3 region: CASSQEGGTGGFGGYTF. The CDR3 nucleotides are TGCGCCAGCAGCCAAGAAGGAGGGACAGGGGGTTTCGGGGGCTACACCTTC.

The genes are TRBV27 and TRBJ1-5; no clear D. CDR1 MNHEY and CDR2 SMNVEV come from the germline V gene (reference sequence). The CDR3 totals 15 residues. V lost 0 bases and J 5 bases, leaving 11 bases between the germline ends. This chain's CDR3 is CASSLSGNSHQPQHF. The CDR3 nucleotides read TGTGCCAGCAGTTTATCGGGCAACTCACATCAGCCCCAGCATTTT.

CDR3 sequence (DNA): TGCGCCAGTACTACAGGGGACACTGAAGCTTTCTTT. This sequence encodes CASTTGDTEAFF. This chain uses TRBV5-1 with TRBJ1-1; 7 bases fit TRBD1. With V trimmed by 8 bases and J by 3 bases, 4 bases remained unmatched. Germline V CDR1 and CDR2: SGHRS, YFSETQ. CDR3 length: 12 amino acids.

The chain combines TRBV5-1 with TRBJ1-2, with 7 bases identical to TRBD1. CDR1 is SGHRS and CDR2 is YFSETQ in the germline V gene. The CDR3 is made up of 14 amino acids. V shed 7 bases, J shed 1 base, and the junction held 7 bases outside the gene matches. Here the CDR3 reads CASSFTGDNYGYTF. Written as DNA, the CDR3 is TGCGCCAGCTCGTTTACAGGGGATAACTATGGCTACACCTTC.

The table lists this clone with a count of one. The genes are TRBV19 and TRBJ1-5, with D perhaps TRBD1 (5 bases). CDR1 is LNHDA and CDR2 is SQIVND in the germline V gene (reference sequence). The CDR3 is 16 residues long. V was clipped by 6 bases and J by 4 bases, with 19 bases between them. CDR3 in amino acids: CASSQTRGEVNQPQHF. In DNA form, the CDR3 reads TGTGCCAGTAGCCAAACCCGGGGGGAGGTTAATCAGCCCCAGCATTTT.

This chain joins TRBV11-2 and TRBJ1-1, with D unresolved. V was trimmed by 5 bases and J by 4 bases, leaving 14 bases between them. Germline CDR1 SGHAT, CDR2 FQNNGV. This CDR3 is built from 14 residues. CDR3 sequence reads: CASSGRRIGTEAFF. The CDR3 nucleotides read TGTGCCAGCAGCGGACGGAGGATAGGCACTGAAGCTTTCTTT.

The chain combines TRBV4-2 with TRBJ1-1; D possibly corresponds to TRBD1 (5 bases). V lost 0 bases to trimming and J lost 1 base, with 9 bases between them. Germline assignment: CDR1 LGHNA and CDR2 YNFKEQ. There are 15 residues in the CDR3. The CDR3 is CASSQEPGQNTEAFF. DNA of the CDR3: TGTGCCAGCAGCCAAGAGCCCGGACAGAACACTGAAGCTTTCTTT.

The J gene is TRBJ2-7, the V gene TRBV18, with D unclear. CDR1 and CDR2 (germline): KGHSH, LQKENI. V dropped 3 bases and J dropped 4 bases, with 10 bases sitting between them. This CDR3 is built from 13 residues. The CDR3 loop is CASSPRPRYEQYF. As DNA, the CDR3 is TGTGCCAGCTCACCCAGGCCGAGATACGAGCAGTACTTC. Based on the CDR3 plus reference TRBV18 and TRBJ2-7, the full variable domain is NAGVMQNPRHLVRRRGQEARLRCSPMKGHSHVYWYRQLPEEGLKFMVYLQKENIIDESGMPKERFSAEFPKEGPSILRIQQVVRGDSAAYFCASSPRPRYEQYFGPGTRLTVT.

The chain couples TRBV30 to TRBJ1-5, with no clear D. This CDR3 has 14 amino acids. The V and J ends lost 5 bases and 2 bases respectively, with 13 bases between them. The germline CDR1 and CDR2 sequences are GTSNPN and SVGIG (reference sequence). The CDR3 protein is CAWETSGGNQPQHF. The CDR3 DNA reads TGTGCCTGGGAGACTTCGGGTGGCAATCAGCCCCAGCATTTT.

This chain uses TRBV4-1 with TRBJ2-1; 8 bases are a match to TRBD1. CDR3 size: 16 residues. The V gene end was trimmed by 5 bases and the J gene end by 1 base; junction bases not matched to a gene: 7. Germline lookup yields CDR1 MGHRA and CDR2 YSYEKL. Here the CDR3 reads CASSSGQGYSYNEQFF. The DNA for the CDR3 is TGCGCCAGCAGCTCAGGACAGGGCTATTCCTACAATGAGCAGTTCTTC.

The V and J genes are TRBV7-2 and TRBJ1-4, with D tentatively TRBD1 (6 bases). V was pared by 2 bases and J by 5 bases, with 12 bases between. Germline V gene data show CDR1 as SGHTA and CDR2 as FQGNSA. This CDR3 region has 15 residues. The CDR3 loop reads CASSLFAGENEKLFF. The DNA for the CDR3 is TGTGCCAGCAGCTTATTCGCAGGGGAAAATGAAAAACTGTTTTTT.

This chain links TRBV5-1 with TRBJ2-2; 9 bases align to TRBD1. This CDR3 is 15 amino acids long. Germline V gives CDR1 SGHRS, CDR2 YFSETQ. Losses at the gene ends were 7 bases for V and 0 bases for J; bases not matched to a gene: 4. The CDR3, as DNA: TGCGCCAGCCAAGGGGACAGGGCGAACACCGGGGAGCTGTTTTTT. It specifies CASQGDRANTGELFF.

The gene calls are TRBV19 and TRBJ2-1; 7 nucleotides agree with TRBD2. Germline V gene sequence: CDR1 LNHDA, CDR2 SQIVND (reference sequence). The CDR3 length is 19 residues. J was trimmed by 5 bases and V by 0 bases; bases with no gene match: 16. CDR3 sequence: CASSIDLGAVSAGDNEQFF. The CDR3 nucleotides are TGTGCCAGTAGTATAGATCTCGGCGCCGTTAGCGCGGGAGACAATGAGCAGTTCTTC.

This chain's CDR3 is CASEKTGQDRGYTF. CDR3 coding DNA: TGTGCCAGCGAGAAAACAGGACAGGATAGGGGCTACACCTTC. The chain uses TRBV2 and TRBJ1-2; 7 bases fit TRBD1. CDR1 and CDR2 from the germline V gene are SNHLY and FYNNEI. The J segment lost 8 bases and the V segment lost 8 bases, leaving 14 bases of the junction unmatched. This CDR3 spans 14 amino acids.

The rearrangement links TRBV4-3 to TRBJ1-1, with D perhaps TRBD1 (5 bases). The V gene's germline CDR1 is LGHNA and CDR2 YSLEER. This CDR3 is built from 16 residues. Trimming pared 1 base from V and 7 bases from J, leaving 19 bases between. DNA for the CDR3: TGCGCCAGCAGCCAAGTCCCTTTAGAGCGGGGGGGTGAAGCTTTCTTT. It translates to CASSQVPLERGGEAFF.

The chain couples TRBV27 to TRBJ1-1; 8 nucleotides match TRBD1. Germline lookup yields CDR1 MNHEY and CDR2 SMNVEV (reference sequence). With V trimmed by 4 bases and J by 5 bases, 9 bases remained unmatched. The CDR3 loop spans 15 amino acids. CDR3 bases: TGTGCCAGCAGTTCATACAGGGGGACGGGAACTGAAGCTTTCTTT. This encodes CASSSYRGTGTEAFF.

This chain joins TRBV28 and TRBJ2-3; TRBD2 matches at 14 bases. The CDR3 consists of 18 residues. The V gene end was trimmed by 2 bases and the J gene end by 6 bases; junction bases not matched to a gene: 10. Germline values: CDR1 MDHEN, CDR2 SYDVKM. The chain's CDR3 is CASSLLTTSGGASDTQYF. The DNA of the CDR3 is TGTGCCAGCAGTTTACTTACGACTAGCGGGGGGGCCTCTGATACGCAGTATTTT.

V usage is TRBV6-5 and J usage is TRBJ2-7; TRBD2 matches 8 bases. The CDR3 is 13 residues long. Germline values: CDR1 MNHEY, CDR2 SVGAGI. The ends lost 5 bases at V and 12 bases at J; junction bases unmatched: 12. The CDR3 region is CASSRGPAGDPYF. CDR3 in DNA: TGTGCCAGCAGTCGAGGACCAGCGGGGGACCCGTACTTC.

The gene calls are TRBV6-2 or TRBV6-3 and TRBJ1-5, with D tentatively TRBD1 (6 bases). Germline V gives CDR1 MNHEY, CDR2 SVGEGT. Deletions cut 0 bases from V and 4 bases from J, with 10 bases between. This CDR3 is built from 15 residues. Written as DNA, the CDR3 is TGTGCCAGCAGTTACTCAGTAGACAGGAATCAGCCCCAGCATTTT. Residues: CASSYSVDRNQPQHF.